Included here is one T cell receptor beta chain sequence, with context. Its antigen is unidentified. Looked up from germline, CDR1 is SEHNR and CDR2 is FQNEAQ (reference sequence). This CDR3 comprises 15 residues. V was trimmed by 6 bases and J by 2 bases, leaving 13 bases between them. Second-dose timings of about 4 or about 12 weeks were pooled. The data stem from a study of T cell responses to AZD1222 COVID-19 vaccine. Assay used: immunoSEQ multiplex PCR; TCRdb lists only in-frame clones, some missing. This table has 100,000 to 130,000 clones, around nine tenths appearing once. Study findings and constraints: The peak T cell response came first, and repertoires were sampled only after it. Spike-wide vaccine-associated CD4 TCRs dominated at 160-218 and 743-854.

The chain employs TRBV7-9 and TRBJ1-4, with D unclear. The source was peripheral blood, collected 28 days after the second AZD1222 dose. This clonotype originated in an adult who received the AZD1222 COVID-19 vaccine. The CDR3 bases are TGTGCCAGCAGTGCCCCGGGGAGCACTAATGAAAAACTGTTTTTT. Its translation: CASSAPGSTNEKLFF.